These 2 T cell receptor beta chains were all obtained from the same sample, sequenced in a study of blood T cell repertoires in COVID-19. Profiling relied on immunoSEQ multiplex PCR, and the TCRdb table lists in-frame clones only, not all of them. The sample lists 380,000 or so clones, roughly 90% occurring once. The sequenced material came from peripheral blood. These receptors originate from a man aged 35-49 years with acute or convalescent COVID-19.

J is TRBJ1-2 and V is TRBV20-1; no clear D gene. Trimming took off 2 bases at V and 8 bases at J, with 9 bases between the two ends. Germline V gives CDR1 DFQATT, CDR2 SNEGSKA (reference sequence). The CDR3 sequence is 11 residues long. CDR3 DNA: TGCAGTGCTAGACGTCTGCGGGGCTACACCTTC. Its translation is CSARRLRGYTF.

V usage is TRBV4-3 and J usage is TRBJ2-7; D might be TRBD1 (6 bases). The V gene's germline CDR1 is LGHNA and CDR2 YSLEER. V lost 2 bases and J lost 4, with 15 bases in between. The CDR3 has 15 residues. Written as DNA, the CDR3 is TGCGCCAGCAGCCAAAGGACAGAATCAGTTTACGAGCAGTACTTC. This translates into CASSQRTESVYEQYF.